These 4 T cell receptor beta chains came from one sample sequenced in a study of blood T cell repertoires in COVID-19. Profiling relied on immunoSEQ multiplex PCR, and the TCRdb table lists in-frame clones only, not all of them. In the table there are over 120,000 clones, 76% of which are singletons. Sequencing used peripheral blood. The receptors come from an elderly woman with active or convalescent COVID-19.

The chain links TRBV11-1 to TRBJ2-1; 13 bases match TRBD2. The V gene end was trimmed by 6 bases and the J gene end by 1 base; junction bases not matched to a gene: 3. The CDR3 length is 16 residues. Germline V gene lookup returns CDR1 SGHAT and CDR2 FQDESV (reference sequence). CDR3 protein: CASRSGLAGSYNEQFF. The CDR3 bases are TGTGCCAGCAGATCGGGACTAGCGGGATCCTACAATGAGCAGTTCTTC. Using reference TRBV11-1 and TRBJ2-1 for the parts outside the CDR3, the full variable domain is EAEVAQSPRYKITEKSQAVAFWCDPISGHATLYWYRQILGQGPELLVQFQDESVVDDSQLPKDRFSAERLKGVDSTLKIQPAELGDSAMYLCASRSGLAGSYNEQFFGPGTRLTVL.

J is TRBJ2-3 and V is TRBV7-3; 9 nucleotides agree with TRBD2. CDR3 size: 15 residues. Germline-derived CDR1 and CDR2 are SGHTA and FQGTGA. V was clipped by 2 bases and J by 1 base; unmatched bases: 1. CDR3 residues: CASSLAGGRTDTQYF. In nucleotides, the CDR3 is TGTGCCAGCAGCTTAGCGGGGGGGCGCACAGATACGCAGTATTTT.

This clone turned up a few times. Other DNA sequences in this specimen translate into the identical CDR3. CDR3 in DNA: TGTGCCAGTAGTATAGACAGGGGGAAGAACACCGGGGAGCTGTTTTTT. Amino acids: CASSIDRGKNTGELFF. The chain couples TRBV19 to TRBJ2-2; the match to TRBD1 covers 7 bases. Germline V gene lookup returns CDR1 LNHDA and CDR2 SQIVND (reference sequence). The length of the CDR3 is 16 residues. The V gene end was trimmed by 0 bases and the J gene end by 1 base; junction bases not matched to a gene: 2.

The rearrangement uses TRBV30 and TRBJ1-5; tentatively, D is TRBD1 (5 bases). This CDR3 has 15 amino acids. CDR1 and CDR2 from the germline V gene are GTSNPN and SVGIG (reference sequence). V was clipped by 0 bases and J by 3 bases, with 12 bases between them. The CDR3 sequence is CAWSVVGASNQPQHF. CDR3 sequence (DNA): TGTGCCTGGAGTGTAGTAGGGGCCTCCAATCAGCCCCAGCATTTT.